Listed below are T cell receptor beta chains from one sample, sequenced in a study of blood T cell repertoires in COVID-19. The assay was immunoSEQ multiplex PCR, and TCRdb's table has in-frame clones only and misses some. The repertoire holds approximately 470,000 clones, 87% seen once, with roughly 0.7% in the top ten. Sample: PBMCs or T cells enriched from blood (not recorded which). Receptor source: a woman in her late teens or twenties who had recovered from COVID-19. Both conserved end residues are part of each CDR3.

>TRBV5-1
CASSLRTYLNTEAFF
>TRBV7-2
CASSLGPGNQPQHF
>TRBV30
CAWSVDRGANNQPQHF
>TRBV6-5
CASSRHSPNYGYTF
>TRBV6-4
CRRNEAFF
>TRBV30
CAWSQDYGYTF
>TRBV7-9
CASSGRTGEDYEQYF
>TRBV27
CASSLGGHSTDTQYF
>TRBV6-5
CASSSGPGEGSPLHF
>TRBV21-1
CASSKGRGGPFRLYNEQFF
>TRBV4-2
CASRLEGDERGYTF
>TRBV9
CASSVGGSGGPDTQYF
>TRBV15
CATSSDRGNGYTF
>TRBV27
CASSLSGQGTYEQYF
>TRBV19
CASSIGNFGQGEAFF